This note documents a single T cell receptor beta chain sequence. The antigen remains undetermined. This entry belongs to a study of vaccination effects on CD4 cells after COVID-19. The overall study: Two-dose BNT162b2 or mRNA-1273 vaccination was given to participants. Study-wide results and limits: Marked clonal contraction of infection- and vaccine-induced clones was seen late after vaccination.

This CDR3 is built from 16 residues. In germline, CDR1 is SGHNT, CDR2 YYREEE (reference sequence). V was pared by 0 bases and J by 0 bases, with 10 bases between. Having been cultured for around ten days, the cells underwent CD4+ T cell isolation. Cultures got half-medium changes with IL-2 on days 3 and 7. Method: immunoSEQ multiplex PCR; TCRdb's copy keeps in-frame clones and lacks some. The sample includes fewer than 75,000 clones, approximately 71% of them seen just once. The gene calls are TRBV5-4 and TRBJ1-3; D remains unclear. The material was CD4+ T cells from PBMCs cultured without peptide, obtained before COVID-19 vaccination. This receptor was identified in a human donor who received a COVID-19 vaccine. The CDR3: CASSLAGGNSGNTIYF. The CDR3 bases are TGTGCCAGCAGCTTGGCTGGCGGTAACTCTGGAAACACCATATATTTT.